This T cell receptor (beta chain) came from a study of cytomegalovirus exposure and HLA in healthy donors. Overall study results and limits: Donors belonging to an Asian-associated ancestry cluster reportedly showed fewer N-insertions in productive TCRs than the roughly 700-donor mean, according to what a later analysis found. A list of more than 150 TCR beta chains associated with cytomegalovirus was given.

Concerning this clone: Its antigen is undetermined.

This PCR relied on a set of 60 Vbeta primers and 13 Jbeta primers. Profiled with immunoSEQ multiplex PCR; TCRdb holds only in-frame clones, not every one. The sample records 110,000 to 150,000 clones, roughly 70% being singletons. Germline lookup yields CDR1 SGHVS and CDR2 FQNEAQ. The length of the CDR3 is 17 residues. J was trimmed by 4 bases and V by 1 base; bases with no gene match: 7. V and J are TRBV7-8 and TRBJ2-2, with 9 bases lining up with TRBD2. Sequenced material: PBMCs. The TCR was taken from a man aged 25 to 40 in good health and CMV-seronegative. The CDR3 nucleotides are TGTGCCAGCAGCTTAGGTGGCGGGGGGGTTATCACCGGGGAGCTGTTTTTT. Translating it yields CASSLGGGGVITGELFF.